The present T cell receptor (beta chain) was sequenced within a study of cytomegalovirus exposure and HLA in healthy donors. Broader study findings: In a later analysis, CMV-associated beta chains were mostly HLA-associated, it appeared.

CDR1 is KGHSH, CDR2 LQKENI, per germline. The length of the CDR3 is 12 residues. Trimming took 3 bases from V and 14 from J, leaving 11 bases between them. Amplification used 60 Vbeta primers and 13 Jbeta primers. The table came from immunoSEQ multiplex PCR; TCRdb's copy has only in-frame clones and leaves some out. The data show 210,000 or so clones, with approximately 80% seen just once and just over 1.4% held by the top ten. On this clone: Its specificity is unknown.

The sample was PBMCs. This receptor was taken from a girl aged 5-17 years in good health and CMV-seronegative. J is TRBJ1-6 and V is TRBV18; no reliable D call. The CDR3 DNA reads TGTGCCAGCTCACCGGGTGTCGAGGCCCTCCACTTT. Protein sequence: CASSPGVEALHF. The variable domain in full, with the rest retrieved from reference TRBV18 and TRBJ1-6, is NAGVMQNPRHLVRRRGQEARLRCSPMKGHSHVYWYRQLPEEGLKFMVYLQKENIIDESGMPKERFSAEFPKEGPSILRIQQVVRGDSAAYFCASSPGVEALHFGNGTRLTVT.